The 14 T cell receptor beta chains below all came from one sample that was sequenced in a study of blood T cell repertoires in COVID-19. The assay was immunoSEQ multiplex PCR, and TCRdb's table has in-frame clones only and misses some. The sample consists of 200,000 to 300,000 clones, roughly 76% of them appearing once. Source material: peripheral blood. Every receptor here comes from a woman aged 80 or older with COVID-19, enrolled during active disease.

This clone was counted a single time. The rearrangement joins TRBV4-2 to TRBJ2-1; 11 bases are a match to TRBD2. Germline trimming cut 0 bases from V and 7 bases from J; bases unmatched to any gene: 8. The CDR3 consists of 17 residues. From germline, CDR1 is LGHNA and CDR2 YNFKEQ. In nucleotides, the CDR3 is TGTGCCAGCAGCCAAGATAATCCCGGGACTAGCGGAAATGAGCAGTTCTTC. It is translated as CASSQDNPGTSGNEQFF.

About this clone: The sample holds other DNA sequences that translate to the same CDR3. The rearrangement links TRBV2 to TRBJ1-2; the match to TRBD1 covers 7 bases. Losses at the gene ends were 6 bases for V and 2 bases for J; bases not matched to a gene: 3. Germline-derived CDR1 and CDR2 are SNHLY and FYNNEI. The CDR3 has 13 amino acids. Written as DNA, the CDR3 is TGTGCCAGCAGCGAACAGGGGAACTATGGCTACACCTTC. Translated, it gives CASSEQGNYGYTF.

The chain combines TRBV11-2 with TRBJ1-6, with 8 bases matching TRBD1. Germline V lookup: CDR1 SGHAT, CDR2 FQNNGV. This CDR3 region has 15 residues. The trim removed 7 bases at V and 11 bases at J, leaving 13 bases unmatched. The CDR3 DNA reads TGTGCCAGCAAACTAGGGACAGGAGCTGTTCCACCCCTCCACTTT. Amino acids: CASKLGTGAVPPLHF.

The chain couples TRBV5-1 to TRBJ1-1; perhaps TRBD1 as D (6 bases). Trimming removed 0 bases from V and 3 bases from J, with 12 bases in between. CDR1 and CDR2 from the germline V gene are SGHRS and YFSETQ. The CDR3 covers 15 residues. The CDR3 loop is CASSLVVGADTEAFF. CDR3 DNA sequence: TGCGCCAGCAGCTTGGTTGTGGGGGCGGACACTGAAGCTTTCTTT.

The chain uses TRBV27 and TRBJ1-2, with 7 nucleotides matching TRBD1. The CDR3 spans 13 residues. V lost 3 bases to trimming and J lost 8 bases; unmatched junction nucleotides: 6. Germline V gene lookup returns CDR1 MNHEY and CDR2 SMNVEV (reference sequence). CDR3 nucleotides: TGTGCCAGCAGTTTGAACAGGGGCTACGGCTACACCTTC. Its protein is CASSLNRGYGYTF.

CDR3 amino acids: CASSPTGTAKETQYF. CDR3 nucleotide sequence: TGTGCCAGCTCACCGACCGGGACAGCGAAAGAGACCCAGTACTTC. The V and J genes are TRBV18 and TRBJ2-5; 7 bases fit TRBD1. The CDR3 has 15 residues. Germline CDR1 KGHSH, CDR2 LQKENI. The ends lost 3 bases at V and 3 bases at J; junction bases unmatched: 7. Supplemented by reference TRBV18 and TRBJ2-5, the full variable domain reads NAGVMQNPRHLVRRRGQEARLRCSPMKGHSHVYWYRQLPEEGLKFMVYLQKENIIDESGMPKERFSAEFPKEGPSILRIQQVVRGDSAAYFCASSPTGTAKETQYFGPGTRLLVL.

The rearrangement joins TRBV6-5 to TRBJ1-2, with D maybe TRBD1 (5 bases). Germline V CDR1 and CDR2: MNHEY, SVGAGI. CDR3 size: 12 residues. The V gene lost 6 bases and the J gene lost 5 bases, with 10 bases spanning the gap. The CDR3 spells CASRSQGYGYTF. CDR3 coding DNA: TGTGCCAGCAGATCCCAGGGTTATGGCTACACCTTC.

This clone was seen only a few times. CDR3 sequence: CASSFTRLTEAFF. The CDR3 DNA sequence: TGTGCCAGCAGCTTCACAAGACTGACTGAAGCTTTCTTT. The J gene is TRBJ1-1, the V gene TRBV11-3; unclear D gene. V was trimmed by 3 bases and J by 5 bases, leaving 10 bases between them. The V gene's germline CDR1 is SGHNT and CDR2 YENEEA. The CDR3 has 13 amino acids.

This clone came up once. The rearrangement joins TRBV19 to TRBJ1-1; unclear D gene. CDR3 length equals 15 residues. CDR1 and CDR2 from the germline V gene are LNHDA and SQIVND (reference sequence). V was shortened by 7 bases and J by 2 bases, with 17 bases between the two germline ends. This CDR3 is CASMYTVRGNTEAFF. The CDR3 DNA reads as TGTGCCAGTATGTACACGGTCCGCGGCAACACTGAAGCTTTCTTT.

The genes are TRBV5-1 and TRBJ1-3; 7 nucleotides line up with TRBD1. This CDR3 has 14 amino acids. Germline CDR1 and CDR2: SGHRS and YFSETQ. After removal of 7 bases from V and 0 bases from J, the junction contained 4 bases not matched to a gene. CDR3 coding DNA: TGCGCCAGCCAAGGGGGCAGCTCTGGAAACACCATATATTTT. Its protein is CASQGGSSGNTIYF.

The chain joins TRBV3-1 (or the pseudogene TRBV3-2) to TRBJ1-1, with D hard to call. Trimming stripped 1 base from V and 1 base from J, with 10 bases between. CDR1 LGHDT and CDR2 YNNKEL come from the germline V gene (reference sequence). The CDR3 is 15 amino acids. Written as DNA, the CDR3 is TGTGCCAGCAGCCAAGGCCTAGCCGAGAACACTGAAGCTTTCTTT. Translated, it gives CASSQGLAENTEAFF.

The V gene is TRBV18, the J gene TRBJ1-1; 8 nucleotides agree with TRBD1. Germline lookup yields CDR1 KGHSH and CDR2 LQKENI. This CDR3 spans 14 amino acids. V trimming: 2 bases; J trimming: 4 bases; junction bases outside the gene matches: 3. The CDR3 sequence is CASSPSTGGTEAFF. CDR3 nucleotides: TGTGCCAGCTCACCATCAACAGGGGGCACTGAAGCTTTCTTT.

This clone appeared a single time. V and J are TRBV7-9 and TRBJ2-7, with TRBD2 identical over 9 bases. The length of the CDR3 is 15 residues. Trimming took 0 bases from V and 2 from J; bases not matched to a gene: 2. CDR1 and CDR2 from the germline V gene are SEHNR and FQNEAQ (reference sequence). The CDR3 sequence is CASSLATSGPYEQYF. The CDR3 DNA reads TGTGCCAGCAGCTTAGCAACTAGCGGGCCCTACGAGCAGTACTTC.

This clone appeared a few times. The J gene is TRBJ2-3, the V gene TRBV29-1; D not resolved. Germline V gene lookup returns CDR1 SQVTM and CDR2 ANQGSEA. The CDR3 is 11 residues long. V was clipped by 5 bases and J by 3 bases, with 6 bases between them. CDR3 DNA: TGCAGCGTTTACGAGACAGATACGCAGTATTTT. Translating it yields CSVYETDTQYF.